A selection of T cell receptor beta chains follows, all from one sample in a study of shared clonotypes between healthy human individuals. The repertoire was sequenced with immunoSEQ multiplex PCR; TCRdb's copy has only in-frame clones and lacks some. Altogether about 2.4 million clones are present, 80% to 95% being singletons, with the ten largest covering about 0.38%. The sequenced material came from naive CD4+ T cells from PBMCs. The receptors were sampled from a man between 18 and 29 years old in good health. Some clones in this sample may be carry-over from other donors' samples. CDR3s include the opening cysteine and the closing phenylalanine or tryptophan. A D gene is named only where the DNA matches it firmly. Clone size is given for some rows only: seen once, a few or many times, or a class if the clone is expanded.

V: TRBV29-1; D: NA; size: NA; J: TRBJ2-3; DNA: TGCAGCTTCAACAGGGTAACAGATACGCAGTATTTT; CDR3: CSFNRVTDTQYF
V: TRBV19; D: TRBD2; size: NA; J: TRBJ2-1; DNA: TGTGCCAGTAGTATAAGTGGGAGGGCCGAAAATGAGCAGTTCTTC; CDR3: CASSISGRAENEQFF
V: TRBV28; D: NA; size: NA; J: TRBJ2-2; DNA: TGTGCCAGCAGTACCTACACCGGGGAGCTGTTTTTT; CDR3: CASSTYTGELFF
V: TRBV21-1; D: NA; size: once; J: TRBJ1-5; DNA: TGTGCCAGCAGCATTTCCGGTTGCAATCAGCCCCAGCATTTT; CDR3: CASSISGCNQPQHF
V: TRBV18; D: NA; size: NA; J: TRBJ1-4; DNA: TGTGCCAGCTCACACAAACTAGTAGATGAAAAACTGTTTTTT; CDR3: CASSHKLVDEKLFF
V: TRBV5-1; D: NA; size: NA; J: TRBJ2-3; DNA: TGCGCCAGCGGAATGGGACTGGTAGGCGAAGATACGCAGTATTTT; CDR3: CASGMGLVGEDTQYF
V: TRBV28; D: NA; size: once; J: TRBJ1-3; DNA: TGTGCCAGCAGTCCGGGAGAGTTCTATGGAAACACCATATATTTT; CDR3: CASSPGEFYGNTIYF
V: TRBV27; D: NA; size: NA; J: TRBJ2-5; DNA: TGTGCCAGCAGTTCCCCGATAAGGAACAGGACCCAGTACTTC; CDR3: CASSSPIRNRTQYF
V: TRBV7-3; D: TRBD1; size: NA; J: TRBJ2-5; DNA: TGTGCCAGCAGCCCCCGGACAGGGCGTATGGAGACCCAGTACTTC; CDR3: CASSPRTGRMETQYF
V: TRBV5-3; D: NA; size: NA; J: TRBJ2-7; DNA: TGTGCCAGAAGCCCACCCGTCAGCGGAGACTACGAGCAGTACTTC; CDR3: CARSPPVSGDYEQYF
V: TRBV9; D: NA; size: NA; J: TRBJ1-5; DNA: TGTGCCAGCAGCGATCGGGACGGCGATCAGCCCCAGCATTTT; CDR3: CASSDRDGDQPQHF
V: TRBV18; D: NA; size: NA; J: TRBJ2-4; DNA: TGTGCCAGCTCACCCGGGGAAGGGTCTACCATTCAGTACTTC; CDR3: CASSPGEGSTIQYF
V: TRBV30; D: NA; size: once; J: TRBJ1-6; DNA: TGTGCCTGGAGTTACCGGGACTATAATTCACCCCTCCACTTT; CDR3: CAWSYRDYNSPLHF
V: TRBV2; D: TRBD2; size: NA; J: TRBJ2-1; DNA: TGTGCCAGCAGTGCGGCTAGCGGGAGAACGGTTGAGCAGTTCTTC; CDR3: CASSAASGRTVEQFF
V: TRBV28; D: NA; size: NA; J: TRBJ2-1; DNA: TGTGCCAGCAACTCGGGACTTGCCTACAATGAGCAGTTCTTC; CDR3: CASNSGLAYNEQFF
V: TRBV11-3; D: TRBD2; size: NA; J: TRBJ2-1; DNA: TGTGCCAGCAGCCTAGGACTAGCACATGAGCAGTTCTTC; CDR3: CASSLGLAHEQFF
V: TRBV7-3; D: NA; size: NA; J: TRBJ2-7; DNA: TGTGCCAGCAGCTTAGGGCCGACAGAGTCCTACGAGCAGTACTTC; CDR3: CASSLGPTESYEQYF
V: TRBV29-1; D: NA; size: NA; J: TRBJ2-2; DNA: TGCAGCGTTGTTCCGGGGAGCACCGGGGAGCTGTTTTTT; CDR3: CSVVPGSTGELFF
V: TRBV2; D: NA; size: once; J: TRBJ2-2; DNA: TGTGCCAGTGAGGGAGACGGCAACACCGGGGAGCTGTTTTTT; CDR3: CASEGDGNTGELFF
V: TRBV2; D: TRBD1; size: NA; J: TRBJ1-1; DNA: TGTGCCAGCAGTGGGGACAGCGGGACTGAAGCTTTCTTT; CDR3: CASSGDSGTEAFF
V: TRBV7-9; D: NA; size: NA; J: TRBJ1-1; DNA: TGTGCCAGCAGCTTAGGGGGAAGTGGGAACACTGAAGCTTTCTTT; CDR3: CASSLGGSGNTEAFF
V: TRBV7-6; D: NA; size: once; J: TRBJ1-2; DNA: TGTGCCAGCAGCTTAGCGGGGATCGGGGGCCCCGAGGGCTACACCTTC; CDR3: CASSLAGIGGPEGYTF
V: TRBV28; D: NA; size: NA; J: TRBJ1-5; DNA: TGTGCCAGCAGTCCCGCGGTCGGGAGGGGCAATCAGCCCCAGCATTTT; CDR3: CASSPAVGRGNQPQHF
V: TRBV28; D: TRBD2; size: NA; J: TRBJ2-7; DNA: TGTGCCAGCAGCGGAGGGATCTTAGCGGGCTACGAGCAGTACTTC; CDR3: CASSGGILAGYEQYF
V: TRBV30; D: NA; size: few; J: TRBJ1-5; DNA: TGTGCCTGGAGTGTACGTGGCAGGGGAGGGAATCAGCCCCAGCATTTT; CDR3: CAWSVRGRGGNQPQHF
V: TRBV27; D: NA; size: NA; J: TRBJ2-2; DNA: TGTGCCAGCAGTTCCCTCATCAGACTAAGTCGGGGGAACACCGGGGAGCTGTTTTTT; CDR3: CASSSLIRLSRGNTGELFF
V: TRBV11-2; D: TRBD1; size: NA; J: TRBJ1-2; DNA: TGTGCCAGCAGCCCACAGACGACAGGGCTCGGCTACACCTTC; CDR3: CASSPQTTGLGYTF
V: TRBV19; D: NA; size: NA; J: TRBJ2-1; DNA: TGTGCCAGTAGTATTTGGGTAGCGGACTACAATGAGCAGTTCTTC; CDR3: CASSIWVADYNEQFF
V: TRBV28; D: TRBD2; size: NA; J: TRBJ2-5; DNA: TGTGCCAGCAGTTTAGTTCTAGCGGGTTATCAAGAGACCCAGTACTTC; CDR3: CASSLVLAGYQETQYF
V: TRBV7-3; D: TRBD1; size: NA; J: TRBJ2-7; DNA: TGTGCCAGCAGCCTTGGGACAGCCCACTCCTACGAGCAGTACTTC; CDR3: CASSLGTAHSYEQYF
V: TRBV29-1; D: TRBD2; size: NA; J: TRBJ2-3; DNA: TGCAGCGTTGTGTTTCGGCGGGAGGAAGGCACAGATACGCAGTATTTT; CDR3: CSVVFRREEGTDTQYF
V: TRBV7-3; D: NA; size: NA; J: TRBJ2-3; DNA: TGTGCCAGCAGCTTAACCCACGATACGCAGTATTTT; CDR3: CASSLTHDTQYF
V: TRBV11-2; D: NA; size: NA; J: TRBJ1-1; DNA: TGTGCCAGCAGCTTAGGATTAGGACTGAACACTGAAGCTTTCTTT; CDR3: CASSLGLGLNTEAFF
V: TRBV7-2; D: TRBD2; size: NA; J: TRBJ2-1; DNA: TGTGCCAGCAGCTCCTTTAGAACGGGACTAGCGGGAAATGAGCAGTTCTTC; CDR3: CASSSFRTGLAGNEQFF
V: TRBV10-3; D: TRBD1; size: NA; J: TRBJ2-7; DNA: TGTGCCATCGCGCCTTACCGGGGGACAGGGTTCTACGAGCAGTACTTC; CDR3: CAIAPYRGTGFYEQYF
V: TRBV7-3; D: TRBD2; size: NA; J: TRBJ2-3; DNA: TGTGCCAGCAGCCCCCGCCTAGCGGGAACAGATACGCAGTATTTT; CDR3: CASSPRLAGTDTQYF
V: TRBV13; D: TRBD1; size: NA; J: TRBJ1-1; DNA: TGTGCCAGCAGCCTAGGGACAGGGAGGACTGAAGCTTTCTTT; CDR3: CASSLGTGRTEAFF
V: TRBV6-6; D: NA; size: NA; J: TRBJ2-5; DNA: TGTGCCAGCAGTGGGGGGCTAGCGCAATACTTC; CDR3: CASSGGLAQYF
V: TRBV5-1; D: TRBD2; size: NA; J: TRBJ2-1; DNA: TGCGCCAGCAGCTTACCGAGCGGGAGGGCCTACAATGAGCAGTTCTTC; CDR3: CASSLPSGRAYNEQFF
V: TRBV18; D: NA; size: NA; J: TRBJ1-2; DNA: TGTGCCAGCTCACCACCATCAAGGGCAGGTCGGGTAATCGGCTACACCTTC; CDR3: CASSPPSRAGRVIGYTF
V: TRBV6-5; D: NA; size: few; J: TRBJ2-7; DNA: TGTGCCAGCAGTTACGGGCAAGGGGGCGAGCAGTACTTC; CDR3: CASSYGQGGEQYF
V: TRBV6-5; D: NA; size: once; J: TRBJ1-1; DNA: TGTGCCAGCAGTGTCGGTTGGAACACTGAAGCTTTCTTT; CDR3: CASSVGWNTEAFF
V: TRBV9; D: NA; size: NA; J: TRBJ1-1; DNA: TGTGCCAGCAGCCCACTGGCTCCCATGAACACTGAAGCTTTCTTT; CDR3: CASSPLAPMNTEAFF
V: TRBV28; D: NA; size: NA; J: TRBJ2-1; DNA: TGTGCCAGCAGTTTAGTCCCCGAATACAATGAGCAGTTCTTC; CDR3: CASSLVPEYNEQFF
V: TRBV9; D: NA; size: NA; J: TRBJ1-1; DNA: TGTGCCAGCAGCGTAGATGAGGGGTCGGCAAGAGCTTTCTTT; CDR3: CASSVDEGSARAFF
V: TRBV7-9; D: NA; size: NA; J: TRBJ1-4; DNA: TGTGCCAGCAGCTTTCGGTCTTGGGGGGGTAGTGAAAAACTGTTTTTT; CDR3: CASSFRSWGGSEKLFF
V: TRBV4-1; D: NA; size: NA; J: TRBJ1-4; DNA: TGCGCCAGCAGCCCTAGGGGCTCGACGAATGAAAAACTGTTTTTT; CDR3: CASSPRGSTNEKLFF
V: TRBV6-5; D: NA; size: NA; J: TRBJ1-5; DNA: TGTGCCAGCAGTTACTCCGACCACGATCAGCCCCAGCATTTT; CDR3: CASSYSDHDQPQHF
V: TRBV21-1; D: NA; size: NA; J: TRBJ2-5; DNA: TGTGCCAGCAGCAAAGTTTCGTCCGGACAAGAGACCCAGTACTTC; CDR3: CASSKVSSGQETQYF
V: TRBV28; D: NA; size: NA; J: TRBJ1-3; DNA: TGTGCCAGCAGTTTATGGGGGCCTGGAAACACCATATATTTT; CDR3: CASSLWGPGNTIYF
V: TRBV2; D: TRBD2; size: NA; J: TRBJ2-7; DNA: TGTGCCAGCAGGGGCAGGGAGGGGCGAGAGCAGTACTTC; CDR3: CASRGREGREQYF
V: TRBV29-1; D: NA; size: NA; J: TRBJ1-5; DNA: TGCAGCGTTGAATTCGGGGGGGGAGAGCCCCAGCATTTT; CDR3: CSVEFGGGEPQHF
V: TRBV6-1; D: TRBD1; size: many; J: TRBJ2-3; DNA: TGTGCCAGCAGTAAGGACAGGCCCCCAGATACGCAGTATTTT; CDR3: CASSKDRPPDTQYF
V: TRBV6-1; D: NA; size: NA; J: TRBJ2-3; DNA: TGTGCCAGCAGGCTAGGCCCCGTCATCGATACGCAGTATTTT; CDR3: CASRLGPVIDTQYF
V: TRBV9; D: NA; size: NA; J: TRBJ2-3; DNA: TGTGCCAGCGGAATGACTGGAGGAGATACGCAGTATTTT; CDR3: CASGMTGGDTQYF